These 9 T cell receptor beta chains originate from one sample sequenced in a study of blood T cell repertoires in COVID-19. Measured with immunoSEQ multiplex PCR; TCRdb has only the in-frame clones, and not every one. The table records 250,000 to 350,000 clones, around 88% of them present only once. The sample consisted of PBMCs or T cells enriched from blood (not recorded which). The source is a woman in her thirties or forties who had recovered from COVID-19.

This clone was picked up a small number of times. This chain links TRBV7-8 with TRBJ2-7; 7 bases match TRBD1. V lost 2 bases and J lost 3; bases outside the gene matches: 1. This CDR3 has 13 amino acids. CDR1 SGHVS and CDR2 FQNEAQ come from the germline V gene. This CDR3 reads CASSLTGDYEQYF. The CDR3 nucleotides are TGTGCCAGCAGCTTAACAGGGGACTACGAGCAGTACTTC.

The CDR3 region has the DNA TGTGCCAGCAGCCAAAGGGACTACGTCTACGAGCAGTACTTC. Encoded protein: CASSQRDYVYEQYF. The chain uses TRBV3-1 (or the pseudogene TRBV3-2) and TRBJ2-7; 7 positions match TRBD2. Per the germline V gene, CDR1 is LGHDT and CDR2 is YNNKEL (reference sequence). V was pared by 2 bases and J by 3 bases, with 4 bases of the junction left unmatched. The CDR3 is 14 amino acids.

This clone turned up a few times. The genes are TRBV7-9 and TRBJ2-1; D is unresolved. Germline V gene lookup returns CDR1 SEHNR and CDR2 FQNEAQ (reference sequence). The CDR3 is made up of 16 amino acids. Trimming removed 2 bases at V and 2 bases at J, with 13 bases between. The CDR3 loop is CASSLPGMPPYNEQFF. CDR3 sequence (DNA): TGTGCCAGCAGCTTACCAGGAATGCCCCCCTACAATGAGCAGTTCTTC.

In this sample, this clone turned up once. V is TRBV3-1 (or the pseudogene TRBV3-2) and J is TRBJ2-2, with 10 bases lining up with TRBD2. The V gene's germline CDR1 is LGHDT and CDR2 YNNKEL (reference sequence). The CDR3 is 16 amino acids. With V trimmed by 7 bases and J by 7 bases, 12 bases remained unmatched. In nucleotides, the CDR3 is TGTGCCAGCACCAGAAGCGGGAGGGCCCTTCTCGGGGAGCTGTTTTTT. This translates into CASTRSGRALLGELFF.

The chain couples TRBV7-2 to TRBJ1-5; no reliable D call. The CDR3 contains 15 residues. Germline values: CDR1 SGHTA, CDR2 FQGNSA. Trimming stripped 2 bases from V and 5 bases from J, with 13 bases between. For the CDR3, the DNA is TGTGCCAGCAGCTTAAAATTTAGTACCGATCAGCCCCAGCATTTT. It encodes CASSLKFSTDQPQHF.

The chain couples TRBV4-3 to TRBJ1-3, with D uncertain. V lost 1 base to trimming and J lost 5 bases, with 12 bases between them. Germline assignment: CDR1 LGHNA and CDR2 YSLEER. CDR3 length equals 15 residues. CDR3 sequence: CASSQVDSDRNTIYF. Here the CDR3 DNA reads TGCGCCAGCAGCCAAGTTGACTCCGACCGAAACACCATATATTTT.

The CDR3 coding sequence is TGTGCCAGCAGACGGACTAGCGGGACCTACGAGCAGTACTTC. It translates to CASRRTSGTYEQYF. V usage is TRBV6-5 and J usage is TRBJ2-7, with 12 bases aligning to TRBD2. Germline CDR1 MNHEY, CDR2 SVGAGI. This CDR3 contains 14 residues. Trimming removed 6 bases from V and 2 bases from J; junction bases left unmatched: 2.

Only a few counts were recorded for this clone. V usage is TRBV11-2 and J usage is TRBJ2-2, with D perhaps TRBD2 (6 bases). This CDR3 spans 11 amino acids. Per germline, CDR1 SGHAT and CDR2 FQNNGV. V lost 8 bases and J lost 6, with 7 bases in between. This chain's CDR3 is CASRLAGELFF. In DNA form, the CDR3 reads TGTGCCAGCCGACTAGCCGGGGAGCTGTTTTTT.

In DNA form, the CDR3 reads TGTGCCTGGAGCGCCAGCGGCAGCCAGCCCCAGCATTTT. Its protein is CAWSASGSQPQHF. The chain uses TRBV30 and TRBJ1-5; no clear D. This CDR3 has 13 residues. The V gene's germline CDR1 is GTSNPN and CDR2 SVGIG (reference sequence). V was pared by 3 bases and J by 7 bases, with 13 bases between.